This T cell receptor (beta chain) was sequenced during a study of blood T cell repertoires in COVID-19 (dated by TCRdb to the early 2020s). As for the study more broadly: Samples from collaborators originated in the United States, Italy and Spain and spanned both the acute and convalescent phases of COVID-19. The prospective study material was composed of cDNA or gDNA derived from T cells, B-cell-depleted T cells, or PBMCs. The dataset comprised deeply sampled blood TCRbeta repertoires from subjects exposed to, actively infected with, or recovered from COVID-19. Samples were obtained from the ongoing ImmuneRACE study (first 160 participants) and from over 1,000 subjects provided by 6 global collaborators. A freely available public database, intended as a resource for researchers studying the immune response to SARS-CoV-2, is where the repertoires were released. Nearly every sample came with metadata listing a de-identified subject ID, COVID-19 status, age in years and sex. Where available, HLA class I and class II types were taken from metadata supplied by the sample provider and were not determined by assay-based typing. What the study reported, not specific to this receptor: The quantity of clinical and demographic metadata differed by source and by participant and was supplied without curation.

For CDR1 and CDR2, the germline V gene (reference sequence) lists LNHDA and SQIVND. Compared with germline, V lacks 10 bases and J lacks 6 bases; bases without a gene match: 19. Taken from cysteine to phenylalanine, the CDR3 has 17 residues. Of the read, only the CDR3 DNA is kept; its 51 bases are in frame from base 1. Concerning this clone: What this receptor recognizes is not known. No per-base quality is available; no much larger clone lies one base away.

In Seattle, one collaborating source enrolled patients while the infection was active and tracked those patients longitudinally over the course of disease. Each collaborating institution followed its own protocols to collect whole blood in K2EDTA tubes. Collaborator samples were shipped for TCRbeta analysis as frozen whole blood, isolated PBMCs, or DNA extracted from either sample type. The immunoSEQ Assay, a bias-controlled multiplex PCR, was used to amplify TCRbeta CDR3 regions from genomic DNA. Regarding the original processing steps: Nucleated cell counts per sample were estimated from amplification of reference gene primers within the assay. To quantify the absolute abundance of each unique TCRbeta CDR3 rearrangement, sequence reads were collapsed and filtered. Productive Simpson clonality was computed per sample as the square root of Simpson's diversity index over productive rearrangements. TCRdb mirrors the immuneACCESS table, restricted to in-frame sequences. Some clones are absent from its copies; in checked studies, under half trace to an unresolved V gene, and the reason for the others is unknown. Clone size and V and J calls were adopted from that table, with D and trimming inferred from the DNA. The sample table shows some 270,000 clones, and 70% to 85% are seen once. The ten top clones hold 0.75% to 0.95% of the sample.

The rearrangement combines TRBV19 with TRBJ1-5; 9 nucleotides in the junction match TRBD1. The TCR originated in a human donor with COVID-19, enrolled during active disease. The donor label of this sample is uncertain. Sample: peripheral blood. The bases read TGTGCCACCGTATCGGACAGGGGAGGGGAGGGAGGTCAGCCCCAGCATTTT. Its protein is CATVSDRGGEGGQPQHF.